This entry concerns a single TCR beta chain. The table came from immunoSEQ multiplex PCR; TCRdb's copy has only in-frame clones and leaves some out. Found here are 3,200 or so clones, about 96% of them singletons; the top ten hold under 0.55%. The data originate from a study of blood T cell dynamics during melanoma immunotherapy. Time point described: week 3, after first cycle of checkpoint inhibitor. CDR3 length: 14 amino acids. The ends lost 10 bases at V and 3 bases at J; junction bases unmatched: 9. Germline assignment: CDR1 WSHSY and CDR2 SAAADI. The V and J genes are TRBV10-2 and TRBJ2-3; 8 positions match TRBD1. Sequenced material: effector memory CD8+ T cells from blood, taken from a patient treated with checkpoint blockade. This sequence was found in a human donor with melanoma. The CDR3 sequence is CATSRGPETDTQYF. In DNA form, the CDR3 reads TGCGCCACCAGCAGGGGGCCAGAGACAGATACGCAGTATTTT.